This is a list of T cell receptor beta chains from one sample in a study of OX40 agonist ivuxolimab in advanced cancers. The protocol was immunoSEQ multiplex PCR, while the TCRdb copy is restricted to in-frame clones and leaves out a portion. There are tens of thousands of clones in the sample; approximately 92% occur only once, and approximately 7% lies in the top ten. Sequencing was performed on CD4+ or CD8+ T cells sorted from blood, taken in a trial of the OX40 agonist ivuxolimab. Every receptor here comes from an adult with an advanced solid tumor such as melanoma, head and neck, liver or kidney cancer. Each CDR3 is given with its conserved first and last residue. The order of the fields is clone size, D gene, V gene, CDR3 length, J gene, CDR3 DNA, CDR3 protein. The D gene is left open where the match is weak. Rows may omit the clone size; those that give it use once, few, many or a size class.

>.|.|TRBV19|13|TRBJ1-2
TGTGCCAGTAGTAGACAGAGATACTATGGCTACACCTTC
CASSRQRYYGYTF
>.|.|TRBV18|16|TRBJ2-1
TGTGCCAGCTCACCACCGAGGGCGACCTCCTACAATGAGCAGTTCTTC
CASSPPRATSYNEQFF
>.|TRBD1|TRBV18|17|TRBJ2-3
TGTGCCAGCTCCCGGTCCCTGACAGGGGGCTTAACAGATACGCAGTATTTT
CASSRSLTGGLTDTQYF
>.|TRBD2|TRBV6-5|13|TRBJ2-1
TGTGCCAGCAGTACCGGGACTAGCAATGAGCAGTTCTTC
CASSTGTSNEQFF
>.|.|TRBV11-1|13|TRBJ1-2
TGTGCCAGCACCATAGTGGGGGGAGAAGGCTACACCTTC
CASTIVGGEGYTF
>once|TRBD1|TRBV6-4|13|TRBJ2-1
TGTGCCAGCATCACGACAGGGGGGGATGAGCAGTTCTTC
CASITTGGDEQFF
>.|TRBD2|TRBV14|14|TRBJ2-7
TGTGCCAGCAGCCCTAGCGGGAGGCGGGGCGAGCAGTACTTC
CASSPSGRRGEQYF
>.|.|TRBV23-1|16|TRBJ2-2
TGCGCCAGCAGCCGTCTAAGGCCTCCGAACACCGGGGAGCTGTTTTTT
CASSRLRPPNTGELFF
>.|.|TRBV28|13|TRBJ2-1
TGTGCCAGCAGCCCGGGGGTAGTAAGTGAGCAGTTCTTC
CASSPGVVSEQFF
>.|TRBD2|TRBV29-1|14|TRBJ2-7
TGCAGCGTTTCCGCTAGCGGGAGGTTCTACGAGCAGTACTTC
CSVSASGRFYEQYF
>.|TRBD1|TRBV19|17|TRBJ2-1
TGTGCCAGTAGTCCCCCGCCCGGGACAGGGTTACACAATGAGCAGTTCTTC
CASSPPPGTGLHNEQFF
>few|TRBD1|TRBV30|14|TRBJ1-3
TGTGCCTGGAGGCAGACAGGGGCAGGAAACACCATATATTTT
CAWRQTGAGNTIYF
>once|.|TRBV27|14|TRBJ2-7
TGTGCCAGCAGCCCTTGGTCGCTGACCTACGAGCAGTACTTC
CASSPWSLTYEQYF
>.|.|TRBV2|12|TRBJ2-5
TGTGCCAGCAGTGACCCCCGAGAGACCCAGTACTTC
CASSDPRETQYF
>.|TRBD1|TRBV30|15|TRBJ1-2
TGTGCCTGGATGAGGGACAGGGCGCTTAAGGATGGCTACACCTTC
CAWMRDRALKDGYTF
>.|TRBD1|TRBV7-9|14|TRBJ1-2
TGTGCCAGCAGCTTGCAGGGGGCTTACTATGGCTACACCTTC
CASSLQGAYYGYTF
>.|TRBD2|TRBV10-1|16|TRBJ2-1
TGCGCCAGCAGTGAGATGACTAGCGGGTTCTACAATGAGCAGTTCTTC
CASSEMTSGFYNEQFF
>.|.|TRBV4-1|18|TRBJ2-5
TGCGCCAGCAGCCAAGCCCAGGGGGGTTTCGTCCAACAAGAGACCCAGTACTTC
CASSQAQGGFVQQETQYF
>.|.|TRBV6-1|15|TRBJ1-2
TGTGCCATTCGAAGCCATGGGCGGCAAAACTATGGCTACACCTTC
CAIRSHGRQNYGYTF
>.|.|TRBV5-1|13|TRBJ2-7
TGCGCCAGCAGCTTAATACTAGGGGGCGAGCAGTACTTC
CASSLILGGEQYF
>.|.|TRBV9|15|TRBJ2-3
TGTGCCAGCGCCCCGTCAGGCGGCCATTCAGATACGCAGTATTTT
CASAPSGGHSDTQYF
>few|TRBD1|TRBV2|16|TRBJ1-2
TGTGCCAGCAGTGAAACACCGACAGGGGGCAACTATGGCTACACCTTC
CASSETPTGGNYGYTF